The clone carrying this TCR beta chain was found many times. Its specificity is unknown. The data were obtained in a study of neurological immune-mediated disorders. Regarding the study as a whole: Grouping of repertoires by phylogeny put those of 18 of 34 multiple sclerosis patients into a single related-CDR3 cluster, a possible signature.

TCRdb reanalysed the 5' RACE reads using MiXCR and keeps one entry per CDR3 protein. The top ten clones hold about 6.9% of a sample with 66,000 or so distinct CDR3 sequences, roughly 4.8% of them seen once. The sequenced sample was PBMCs. The clonotype originates from a man between 25 and 39 years old with multiple sclerosis.

The CDR3 spells CASSVVIGGPEAFF. In DNA form, the CDR3 reads TGTGCCAGCAGCGTAGTTATCGGGGGTCCTGAAGCTTTCTTT. The rearrangement uses TRBV9 and TRBJ1-1; D is perhaps TRBD1 (5 bases). The CDR3 extends over 14 amino acids. V gave up 0 bases and J gave up 6 bases, with 12 bases separating them. The germline gives CDR1 SGDLS, CDR2 YYNGEE.